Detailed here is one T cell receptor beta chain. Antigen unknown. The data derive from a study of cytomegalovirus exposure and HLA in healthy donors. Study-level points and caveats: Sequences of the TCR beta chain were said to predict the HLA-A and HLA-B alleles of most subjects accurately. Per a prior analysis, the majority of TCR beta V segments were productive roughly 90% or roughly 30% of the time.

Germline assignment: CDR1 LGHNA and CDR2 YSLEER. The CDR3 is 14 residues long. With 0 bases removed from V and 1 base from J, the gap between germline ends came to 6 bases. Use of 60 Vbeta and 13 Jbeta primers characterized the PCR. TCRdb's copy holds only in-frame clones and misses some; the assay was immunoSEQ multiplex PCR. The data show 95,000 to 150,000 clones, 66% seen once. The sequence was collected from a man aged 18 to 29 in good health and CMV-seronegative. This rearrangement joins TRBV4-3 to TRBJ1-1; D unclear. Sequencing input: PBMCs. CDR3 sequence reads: CASSQDVWNTEAFF. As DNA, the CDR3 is TGCGCCAGCAGCCAAGACGTGTGGAACACTGAAGCTTTCTTT.